This T cell receptor beta chain was documented in a study of T cell responses to AZD1222 COVID-19 vaccine. TCRdb keeps only in-frame clones here, not all; method: immunoSEQ multiplex PCR. The sample consists of about 70,000 clones, around 90% of them appearing once. This clone was counted once. The specimen comprised peripheral blood, sampled 28 days after the second dose of the MenACWY control vaccine. The sequence was collected from an adult who received the MenACWY meningococcal vaccine as a control.

The CDR3 is CASSFSIGAYNEQFF. CDR3 nucleotide sequence: TGTGCCAGCAGCTTTTCAATAGGGGCCTACAATGAGCAGTTCTTC. This chain connects TRBV5-8 to TRBJ2-1; weak D call: TRBD1 (5 bases). CDR3 length: 15 residues. Trimming took off 2 bases at V and 2 bases at J, with 11 bases between the two ends. Germline CDR1 SGHTS, CDR2 YDEGEE. The complete variable domain, with remaining parts taken from reference TRBV5-8 and TRBJ2-1, reads EAGVTQSPTHLIKTRGQQATLRCSPISGHTSVYWYQQALGLGLQFLLWYDEGEERNRGNFPPRFSGRQFPNYSSELNVNALELEDSALYLCASSFSIGAYNEQFFGPGTRLTVL.